Sequencing of this T cell receptor (beta chain) was carried out in a study of blood T cells in healthy people across ages. PCR was performed a second time for about 7 to 11 cycles using a sample-barcoded 5' primer and a J-beta primer mix. Each CDR3 protein gets one entry after TCRdb re-called the 5' RACE reads with MiXCR. Of about 620,000 distinct CDR3 sequences in the sample, under 65% were seen once. V gave up 5 bases and J gave up 3 bases, with 9 bases separating them. CDR3 size: 12 residues. Germline V CDR1 and CDR2: SGHRS, YFSETQ. This sequence joins TRBV5-1 and TRBJ2-7, with D possibly matching TRBD1 (6 bases). The TCR comes from a woman aged 80 or over in good health. The sample consisted of blood. CDR3 protein: CASRGTSYEQYF. Here the CDR3 DNA reads TGCGCCAGCAGGGGGACAAGCTACGAGCAGTACTTC.